Following are 13 T cell receptor beta chains from one sample sequenced in a study of response to subunit inactivated influenza vaccine. TCRdb passed the RT-PCR reads through MiXCR, listing each CDR3 protein once. The sample lists some 500,000 distinct CDR3 sequences; approximately 13% were seen once. The sequenced sample was PBMCs from blood, obtained around seven weeks after vaccination. Source of these receptors: a man aged 45-65 years who received an inactivated influenza vaccine.

The chain joins TRBV12-3 or TRBV12-4 to TRBJ2-5; 9 bases are a match to TRBD1. With V trimmed by 8 bases and J by 3 bases, 10 bases remained unmatched. The CDR3 runs to 15 residues. The CDR3 DNA sequence: TGTGCCAGCTCCTTTATAACAGGGGGCGAAGAGACCCAGTACTTC. Encoded protein: CASSFITGGEETQYF.

This clonotype was seen a handful of times. The chain is built from TRBV29-1 and TRBJ2-7; TRBD2 matches 9 bases. The CDR3 has 16 residues. Germline assignment: CDR1 SQVTM and CDR2 ANQGSEA. The trim removed 7 bases at V and 0 bases at J, leaving 13 bases unmatched. The CDR3 is CSAAGTSSSSSYEQYF. In DNA, the CDR3 is TGCAGCGCCGCAGGGACTAGCTCCTCGAGCTCCTACGAGCAGTACTTC.

The chain recombines TRBV4-3 with TRBJ2-1; 9 nucleotides match TRBD2. Germline V gene sequence: CDR1 LGHNA, CDR2 YSLEER. CDR3 length: 15 residues. After removal of 4 bases from V and 6 bases from J, the junction contained 7 bases not matched to a gene. The CDR3 protein is CASSPGTSLGNEQFF. CDR3 bases: TGCGCCAGCAGCCCCGGGACTAGCTTAGGCAATGAGCAGTTCTTC.

The chain employs TRBV28 and TRBJ2-7; no clear D. V was cut by 3 bases and J by 0 bases, with 15 bases left in between. The CDR3 is 16 residues long. Germline V lookup: CDR1 MDHEN, CDR2 SYDVKM. The CDR3 region is CASSFDVRLLSYEQYF. CDR3 bases: TGTGCCAGCAGTTTTGATGTAAGGCTGCTCTCCTACGAGCAGTACTTC. Full variable domain (outside the CDR3, taken from reference TRBV28 and TRBJ2-7): DVKVTQSSRYLVKRTGEKVFLECVQDMDHENMFWYRQDPGLGLRLIYFSYDVKMKEKGDIPEGYSVSREKKERFSLILESASTNQTSMYLCASSFDVRLLSYEQYFGPGTRLTVT.

There are a few counts of this clonotype. V and J are TRBV4-2 and TRBJ1-4; D is uncertain. The germline V and J ends were trimmed by 0 bases and 0 bases, with 8 bases remaining between them. The CDR3 spans 16 residues. The germline V gene has CDR1 LGHNA and CDR2 YNFKEQ. CDR3 region: CASSQDMAPTNEKLFF. The CDR3 DNA sequence: TGTGCCAGCAGCCAAGATATGGCACCAACTAATGAAAAACTGTTTTTT.

This clonotype has just a few counts. V gene TRBV6-2 or TRBV6-3 combines with J gene TRBJ2-3, with 13 bases that match TRBD2. Per germline, CDR1 MNHEY and CDR2 SVGEGT. The CDR3 spans 15 residues. V lost 6 bases to trimming and J lost 6 bases; unmatched junction nucleotides: 6. In nucleotides, the CDR3 is TGTGCCAGCAGCCGGACTAGCGGGGGCGGGGATACGCAGTATTTT. Its translation: CASSRTSGGGDTQYF.

This clonotype was observed a few times. The rearrangement uses TRBV5-5 and TRBJ2-1; D perhaps matches TRBD1 (5 bases). V lost 4 bases to trimming and J lost 2 bases, with 13 bases between them. The germline CDR1 and CDR2 sequences are SGHKS and YYEKEE (reference sequence). The CDR3 contains 15 residues. The DNA for the CDR3 is TGTGCCAGCAGCCGTCTACAGGTCACCTACAATGAGCAGTTCTTC. It encodes CASSRLQVTYNEQFF.

In this sample, this clonotype turned up a few times. The chain employs TRBV29-1 and TRBJ2-1, with a tentative D call TRBD1 (6 bases). Germline CDR1 SQVTM, CDR2 ANQGSEA. V lost 0 bases, J lost 7 bases, and 19 bases lay in between. This CDR3 is 16 amino acids long. CDR3 sequence (DNA): TGCAGCGTTGAAGATCGGATTACTACAGGGTCGAATGAGCAGTTCTTC. Encoded protein: CSVEDRITTGSNEQFF.

The chain is built from TRBV11-2 and TRBJ2-1, with 7 bases aligning to TRBD2. With 6 bases clipped from V and 10 bases from J, the junction kept 9 bases outside the gene matches. Germline CDR1 and CDR2: SGHAT and FQNNGV. The CDR3 sequence is 13 residues long. The CDR3 nucleotides read TGTGCCAGCAGAACCACTAGCGTAGGAGAGCAGTTCTTC. It encodes CASRTTSVGEQFF.

This clonotype was detected a few times. The chain employs TRBV7-2 and TRBJ1-5; D gene ambiguous. The germline CDR1 and CDR2 sequences are SGHTA and FQGNSA. Trimming pared 3 bases from V and 0 bases from J, leaving 9 bases between. The CDR3 loop spans 15 amino acids. The CDR3 is CASSFTGDSNQPQHF. CDR3 coding DNA: TGTGCCAGCAGCTTTACCGGGGATAGCAATCAGCCCCAGCATTTT.

The chain couples TRBV11-1 to TRBJ2-6, with 9 bases lining up with TRBD2. J lost 0 bases, V lost 6 bases, and 12 bases had no gene match. Germline lookup yields CDR1 SGHAT and CDR2 FQDESV (reference sequence). The CDR3 covers 19 residues. This chain's CDR3 is CASRPDRAGGRSGANVLTF. As DNA, the CDR3 is TGTGCCAGCAGACCAGACCGAGCGGGGGGTCGCTCTGGGGCCAACGTCCTGACTTTC.

This clonotype has a count of ten or more. The chain links TRBV6-1 to TRBJ1-6, with unresolved D. The CDR3 is 14 amino acids. The V and J ends lost 8 bases and 9 bases respectively, with 17 bases between them. Germline values: CDR1 MNHNS, CDR2 SASEGT. The CDR3 DNA follows: TGTGCCAGCCGGGCATCCCAATCAGGTTCACCCCTCCACTTT. Translated: CASRASQSGSPLHF.

This clonotype was observed at least ten times. The rearrangement uses TRBV24-1 and TRBJ1-1; no clear D gene. V shed 5 bases and J shed 1 base, with 10 bases lying between them. CDR1 is KGHDR, CDR2 SFDVKD, per germline. The CDR3 totals 14 residues. CDR3 protein: CATSGTGENTEAFF. The CDR3 bases are TGTGCCACCAGTGGGACTGGAGAGAACACTGAAGCTTTCTTT.